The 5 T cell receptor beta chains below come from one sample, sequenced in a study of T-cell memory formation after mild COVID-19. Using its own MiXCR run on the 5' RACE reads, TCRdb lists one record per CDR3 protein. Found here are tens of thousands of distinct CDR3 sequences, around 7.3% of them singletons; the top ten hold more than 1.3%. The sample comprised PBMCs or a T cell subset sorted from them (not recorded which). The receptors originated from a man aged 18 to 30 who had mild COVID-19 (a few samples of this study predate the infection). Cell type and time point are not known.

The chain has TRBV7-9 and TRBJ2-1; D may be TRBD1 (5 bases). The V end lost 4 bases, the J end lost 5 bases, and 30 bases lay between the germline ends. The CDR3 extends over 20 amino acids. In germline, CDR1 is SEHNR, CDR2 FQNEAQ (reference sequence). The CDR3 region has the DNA TGTGCCAGCAGCTGGAAAAATGCTTGGTTCGGGCAGGGTAATGACAATGAGCAGTTCTTC. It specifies CASSWKNAWFGQGNDNEQFF.

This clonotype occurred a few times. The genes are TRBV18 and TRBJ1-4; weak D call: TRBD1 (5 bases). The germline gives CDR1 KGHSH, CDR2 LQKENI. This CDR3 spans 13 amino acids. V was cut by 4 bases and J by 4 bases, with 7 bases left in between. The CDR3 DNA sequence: TGTGCCAGCTCACGCAGGGATAATGAAAAACTGTTTTTT. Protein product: CASSRRDNEKLFF.

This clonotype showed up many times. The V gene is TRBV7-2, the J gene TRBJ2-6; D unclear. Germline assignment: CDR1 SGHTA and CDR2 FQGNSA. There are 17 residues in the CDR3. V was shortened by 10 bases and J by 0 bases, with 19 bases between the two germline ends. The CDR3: CAIDEATRYSGANVLTF. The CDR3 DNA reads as TGTGCCATAGATGAAGCCACCCGATACTCTGGGGCCAACGTCCTGACTTTC.

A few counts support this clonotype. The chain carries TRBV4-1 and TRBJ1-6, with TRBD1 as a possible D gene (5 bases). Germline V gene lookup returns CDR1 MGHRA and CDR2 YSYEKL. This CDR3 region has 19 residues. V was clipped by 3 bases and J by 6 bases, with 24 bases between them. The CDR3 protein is CASSHQTRGPRFRNSPLHF. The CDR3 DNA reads TGCGCCAGCAGCCACCAAACGCGGGGACCAAGGTTTCGTAATTCACCCCTCCACTTT.

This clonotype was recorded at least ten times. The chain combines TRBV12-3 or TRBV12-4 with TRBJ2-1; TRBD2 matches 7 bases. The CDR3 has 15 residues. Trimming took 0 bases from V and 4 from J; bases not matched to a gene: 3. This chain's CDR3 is CASSLAGGRYNEQFF. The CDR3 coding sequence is TGTGCCAGCAGTTTAGCGGGGGGGAGATACAATGAGCAGTTCTTC.